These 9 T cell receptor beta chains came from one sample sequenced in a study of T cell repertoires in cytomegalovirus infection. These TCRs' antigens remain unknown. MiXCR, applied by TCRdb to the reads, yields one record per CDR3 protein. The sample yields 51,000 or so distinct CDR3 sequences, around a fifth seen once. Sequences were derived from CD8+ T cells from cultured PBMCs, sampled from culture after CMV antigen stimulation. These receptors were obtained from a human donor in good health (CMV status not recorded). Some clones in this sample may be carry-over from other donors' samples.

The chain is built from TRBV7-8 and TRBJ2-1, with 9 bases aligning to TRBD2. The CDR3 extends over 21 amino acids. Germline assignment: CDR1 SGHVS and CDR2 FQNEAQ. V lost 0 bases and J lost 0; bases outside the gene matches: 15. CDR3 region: CASSLAQVAGETFSSYNEQFF. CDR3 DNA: TGTGCCAGCAGCTTAGCGCAGGTAGCGGGGGAAACCTTTAGCTCCTACAATGAGCAGTTCTTC.

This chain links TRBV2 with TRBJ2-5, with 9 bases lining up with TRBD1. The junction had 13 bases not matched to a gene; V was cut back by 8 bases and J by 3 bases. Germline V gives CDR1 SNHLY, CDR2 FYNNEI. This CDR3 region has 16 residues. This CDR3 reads CASPLLTGGVEETQYF. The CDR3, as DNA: TGTGCCAGCCCCCTTCTTACAGGGGGCGTCGAAGAGACCCAGTACTTC.

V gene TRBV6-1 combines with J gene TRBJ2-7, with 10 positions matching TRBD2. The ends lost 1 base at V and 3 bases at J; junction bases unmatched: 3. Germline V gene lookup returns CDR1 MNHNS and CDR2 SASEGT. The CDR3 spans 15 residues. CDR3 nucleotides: TGTGCCAGCAGTGAAGGCTCTAGCGGGGGCTACGAGCAGTACTTC. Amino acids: CASSEGSSGGYEQYF.

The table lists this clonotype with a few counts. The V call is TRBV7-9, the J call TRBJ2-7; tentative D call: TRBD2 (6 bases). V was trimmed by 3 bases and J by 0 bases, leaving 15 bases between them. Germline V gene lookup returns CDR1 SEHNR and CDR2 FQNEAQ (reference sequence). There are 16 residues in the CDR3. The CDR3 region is CASSLALTGVSYEQYF. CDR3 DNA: TGTGCCAGCAGCTTGGCCCTGACGGGGGTCTCCTACGAGCAGTACTTC.

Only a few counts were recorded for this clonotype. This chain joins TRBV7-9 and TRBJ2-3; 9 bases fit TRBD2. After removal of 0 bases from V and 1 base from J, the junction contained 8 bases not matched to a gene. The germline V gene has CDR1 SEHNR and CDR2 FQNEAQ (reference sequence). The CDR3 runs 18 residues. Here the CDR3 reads CASSLAMRLAERTDTQYF. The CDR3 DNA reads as TGTGCCAGCAGCTTAGCTATGAGACTAGCGGAACGCACAGATACGCAGTATTTT.

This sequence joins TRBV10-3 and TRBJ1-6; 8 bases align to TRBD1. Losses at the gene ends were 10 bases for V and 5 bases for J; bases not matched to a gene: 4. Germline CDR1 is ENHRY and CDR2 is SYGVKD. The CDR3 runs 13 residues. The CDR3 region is CATHRGNNSPLHF. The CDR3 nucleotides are TGTGCCACACACAGGGGGAATAATTCACCCCTCCACTTT.

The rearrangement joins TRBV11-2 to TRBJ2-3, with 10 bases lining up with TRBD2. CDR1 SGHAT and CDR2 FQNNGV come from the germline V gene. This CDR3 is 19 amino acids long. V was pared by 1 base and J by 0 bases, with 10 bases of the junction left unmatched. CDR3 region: CASSLVVSGGYYSTDTQYF. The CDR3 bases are TGTGCCAGCAGCTTAGTGGTTAGCGGGGGGTATTATAGCACAGATACGCAGTATTTT.

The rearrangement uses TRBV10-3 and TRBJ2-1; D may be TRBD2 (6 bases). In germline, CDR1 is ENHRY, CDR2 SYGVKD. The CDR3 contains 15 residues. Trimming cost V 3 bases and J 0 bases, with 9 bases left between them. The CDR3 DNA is TGTGCCATCAGTGAAGGAGGGGTCTCCTACAATGAGCAGTTCTTC. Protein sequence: CAISEGGVSYNEQFF.

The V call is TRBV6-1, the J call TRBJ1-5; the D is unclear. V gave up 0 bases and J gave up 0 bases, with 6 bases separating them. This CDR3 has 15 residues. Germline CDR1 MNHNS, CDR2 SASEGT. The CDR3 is CASSEAQVSNQPQHF. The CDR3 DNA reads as TGTGCCAGCAGTGAAGCGCAGGTTAGCAATCAGCCCCAGCATTTT.